This T cell receptor (beta chain) derives from a study of cytomegalovirus exposure and HLA in healthy donors. Measured with immunoSEQ multiplex PCR; TCRdb has only the in-frame clones, and not every one. The sample yields roughly 300,000 clones, approximately 90% seen once. This clone was observed a single time. The germline CDR1 and CDR2 sequences are MDHEN and SYDVKM. Trimming pared 5 bases from V and 0 bases from J, leaving 7 bases between. This CDR3 is built from 13 residues. V is TRBV28 and J is TRBJ1-2; D is perhaps TRBD1 (5 bases). Sequences were obtained from PBMCs. The TCR comes from a woman aged 25 to 39 in good health and CMV-seropositive. The CDR3 bases are TGTGCCAGCAGTGACAGACCTAACTATGGCTACACCTTC. Translation: CASSDRPNYGYTF.